This entry lists 9 T cell receptor beta chains sequenced from one sample in a study of T cell clonality in common variable immunodeficiency. Method: immunoSEQ multiplex PCR; TCRdb's copy keeps in-frame clones and lacks some. The profile covers 40,000 to 65,000 clones, none occurring a single time. Sequenced: peripheral blood mononuclear cells. All receptors come from a person aged 18-70 years in good health.

Many counts were recorded for this clone. Read sequence stops 3 residues before the CDR3 end, and the germline J gene provides the missing end. The gene calls are TRBV20-1 and TRBJ2-1; TRBD1 agrees at 9 bases. The V segment lost 0 bases and the J segment 8 bases; nucleotides outside the gene matches: 11. Germline loops: CDR1 DFQATT, CDR2 SNEGSKA (reference sequence). This CDR3 is 16 amino acids long. CDR3 residues: CSARDLGTGLLDEQFF. CDR3 bases read: TGCAGTGCTAGAGATCTTGGGACAGGGTTATTGGATGAG.

This clone was counted at least ten times. The CDR3 is cut off 3 residues early in the read; its end comes from the germline J gene. The chain carries TRBV30 and TRBJ2-7, with 10 bases lining up with TRBD2. Per germline, CDR1 GTSNPN and CDR2 SVGIG (reference sequence). The CDR3 has 16 residues. The V gene end was trimmed by 0 bases and the J gene end by 2 bases; junction bases not matched to a gene: 7. CDR3 DNA (partial): TGTGCCTGGAGTGTAGGGGGACTAGCGATTACCTACGAG. Protein sequence: CAWSVGGLAITYE. The complete CDR3 sequence is CAWSVGGLAITYEQYF.

This clone was detected many times. The read terminates 3 residues before the CDR3 end, so the remaining end is supplied by the germline J gene. The chain combines TRBV19 with TRBJ1-2; 8 bases agree with TRBD1. The CDR3 has 16 amino acids. Per the germline V gene, CDR1 is LNHDA and CDR2 is SQIVND (reference sequence). Incomplete CDR3 DNA: TGTGCCAGTAGTATAGATTTGGGACAGGCGCTTCGGGGC. Its translation: CASSIDLGQALRG. In full, the CDR3 is CASSIDLGQALRGYTF.

This clone was seen at least ten times. The CDR3 end lies 3 residues beyond the end of the read and is filled in from the germline J gene. This chain joins TRBV19 and TRBJ2-2, with a possible D match to TRBD1 (8 bases). V was shortened by 6 bases and J by 4 bases, with 15 bases between the two germline ends. Germline CDR1 reads LNHDA; CDR2 reads SQIVND (reference sequence). The CDR3 spans 15 residues. The DNA read from the CDR3 is TGTGCCAGTAGGGGAGGGCAGGGGGCCACCGGGGAG. This translates into CASRGGQGATGE. The CDR3 reads in full as CASRGGQGATGELFF.

This clone has ten or more counts. The observed sequence ends 3 residues before the CDR3 terminus, with the missing tail filled in from the germline J gene. The V and J genes are TRBV20-1 and TRBJ2-4, with 9 bases matching TRBD1. Germline lookup yields CDR1 DFQATT and CDR2 SNEGSKA (reference sequence). The trim removed 6 bases at V and 8 bases at J, leaving 17 bases unmatched. This CDR3 comprises 16 residues. The CDR3 DNA, read in part, is TGCAGTGCATACTCTGGCCCCGGGACAGGGAGAGACATT. Translating gives CSAYSGPGTGRDI. The full-length CDR3 reads as CSAYSGPGTGRDIQYF.

The sample holds many counts of this clone. At one end, the junction sequence differs from germline, possibly due to a read error. From the germline J gene comes the end of the CDR3, since the read stops 3 residues before it. This chain links TRBV6-1 with TRBJ2-2; 10 bases map to TRBD2. CDR1 and CDR2 (germline): MNHNS, SASEGT. The CDR3 consists of 15 residues. The sequenced part of the CDR3 DNA is TGTGCCAGCAGTCAAGCGGGGGGGCCCACCGGGGAG. This gives the protein CASSQAGGPTGE. In full, the CDR3 reads CASSQAGGPTGELFF.

Only a few counts were recorded for this clone. The read ends 3 residues shy of where the CDR3 ends; the end is completed using the germline J gene. V is TRBV19 and J is TRBJ1-1, with D unresolved. V was trimmed by 3 bases and J by 7 bases, leaving 15 bases between them. This CDR3 region has 14 residues. CDR1 is LNHDA and CDR2 is SQIVND in the germline V gene (reference sequence). The CDR3 protein is CASSIPQGVNEAFF. The CDR3 DNA, read in part, is TGTGCCAGTAGTATTCCCCAAGGTGTCAATGAA.

This clone has at least ten counts. The read ends 3 residues early relative to the CDR3; the germline J gene fills the gap. This rearrangement joins TRBV6-1 to TRBJ1-4; maybe TRBD1 (6 bases). CDR3 size: 15 residues. V was trimmed by 2 bases and J by 3 bases, leaving 10 bases between them. Germline CDR1 is MNHNS and CDR2 is SASEGT. The sequenced part of the CDR3 DNA is TGTGCCAGCAGTGAAACAGGGCGAGCTAATGAAAAA. Amino acid sequence: CASSETGRANEK. The whole CDR3 sequence reads CASSETGRANEKLFF.

This clone was counted only a few times. Read data end 3 residues before the CDR3 end; the end is taken from the germline J gene. V usage is TRBV18 and J usage is TRBJ2-1, with D perhaps matching TRBD1 or TRBD2 (5 bases each). CDR3 length: 17 residues. CDR1 and CDR2 from the germline V gene are KGHSH and LQKENI. V was pared by 1 base and J by 4 bases, with 17 bases between. The DNA read from the CDR3 is TGTGCCAGCTCACCACTTTCCAAGAGGGGTCAGTACAATGAG. It codes for CASSPLSKRGQYNE. Given in full, the CDR3 is CASSPLSKRGQYNEQFF.